The 3 T cell receptor beta chains in this list originate from one sample, sequenced in a study of T cell responses to AZD1222 COVID-19 vaccine. TCRdb keeps only in-frame clones here, not all; method: immunoSEQ multiplex PCR. Of around 160,000 clones listed, almost 90% were seen once; the top ten hold roughly 5%. Sequencing was performed on peripheral blood, taken on day 0 of AZD1222 vaccination. All receptors come from an adult in good health.

The V gene is TRBV18, the J gene TRBJ2-3; D may be TRBD2 (5 bases). This CDR3 contains 13 residues. The V end lost 2 bases, the J end lost 6 bases, and 9 bases lay between the germline ends. CDR1 is KGHSH, CDR2 LQKENI, per germline. CDR3 sequence (DNA): TGTGCCAGCTCACCAGGAACGGGGGATACGCAGTATTTT. Translation: CASSPGTGDTQYF. Variable domain in full (rest from reference TRBV18 and TRBJ2-3): NAGVMQNPRHLVRRRGQEARLRCSPMKGHSHVYWYRQLPEEGLKFMVYLQKENIIDESGMPKERFSAEFPKEGPSILRIQQVVRGDSAAYFCASSPGTGDTQYFGPGTRLTVL.

This chain uses TRBV7-9 with TRBJ2-1; D is unclear. Germline V CDR1 and CDR2: SEHNR, FQNEAQ (reference sequence). V lost 1 base and J 5 bases, leaving 6 bases between the germline ends. The CDR3 is made up of 13 amino acids. Here the CDR3 reads CASSLDRDNEQFF. The CDR3, as DNA: TGTGCCAGCAGCTTAGATAGGGACAATGAGCAGTTCTTC. Combining the CDR3 with reference TRBV7-9 and TRBJ2-1 gives the whole variable domain DTGVSQNPRHKITKRGQNVTFRCDPISEHNRLYWYRQTLGQGPEFLTYFQNEAQLEKSRLLSDRFSAERPKGSFSTLEIQRTEQGDSAMYLCASSLDRDNEQFFGPGTRLTVL.

This clone was observed a single time. This chain links TRBV7-2 with TRBJ2-1, with TRBD2 identical over 8 bases. This CDR3 is 12 amino acids long. The trim removed 5 bases at V and 12 bases at J, leaving 6 bases unmatched. The germline V gene has CDR1 SGHTA and CDR2 FQGNSA. The CDR3 is CASSAGTSRQFF. The CDR3 DNA sequence: TGTGCCAGCAGCGCGGGGACTAGTAGGCAGTTCTTC.